This T cell receptor (beta chain) was retrieved from a study of Ad26.COV2.S vaccination and SARS-CoV-2 variants. Study observations and caveats: With respect to non-spike TCR breadth, vaccine and placebo recipients were similar.

V lost 6 bases, J lost 4 bases, and 19 bases lay in between. The CDR3 has 15 residues. CDR1 is KGHSH and CDR2 is LQKENI in the germline V gene. Treatment reported: about 20 received Ad26.COV2.S at low or high dose, single or two shots; about five received placebo; per-sample allocation not given. Specimens were obtained on day 63 following the first vaccine or placebo injection. As its vector, the vaccine had Ad26, which expressed Wuhan-strain SARS-CoV-2 spike. As regards this clone: The antigen is unknown.

Sequencing used immunoSEQ multiplex PCR; TCRdb keeps in-frame clones, though not all of them. The sample carries under 400,000 clones, around 87% recorded once. The receptor's source is a person aged 18-60 years who received the Ad26.COV2.S COVID-19 vaccine or a placebo. The sample consisted of peripheral blood, taken in a trial of Ad26.COV2.S vaccine versus placebo. The V and J genes are TRBV18 and TRBJ2-7, with D perhaps assigned TRBD1 or TRBD2 (5 bases each). CDR3 sequence (DNA): TGTGCCAGCTCTCCCGGCCGGGACCTACTTTACGAGCAGTACTTC. Translating it yields CASSPGRDLLYEQYF.